The clone carrying this T cell receptor (beta chain) was seen a handful of times. Its antigen is as yet unknown. During its preparation, the TCRbeta library received unique molecular identifiers. Using its own MiXCR run on the PCR reads, TCRdb lists one record per CDR3 protein. The top ten hold under 45% of the sample, which has 530,000 or so distinct CDR3 sequences, over 20% seen once. The data originate from a study of T-cell reconstitution after alpha-beta-depleted transplantation in children. The trim removed 4 bases at V and 7 bases at J, leaving 6 bases unmatched. There are 16 residues in the CDR3. Germline values: CDR1 LGHDT, CDR2 YNNKEL (reference sequence). Study results and limitations: At day 60, the high TCRbeta diversity found in some patients originated from recipient T cells and thymic progenitors that had survived. Reportedly, alpha-beta T cells present about two months post-transplant originated from several hundred expanded clones of graft origin. Once a year had passed after transplant, T-cell counts and diversity came mostly from newly produced T cells.

The chain carries TRBV3-1 and TRBJ2-2; 13 nucleotides match TRBD2. This clonotype was sampled from a boy under two years old with Wiskott-Aldrich syndrome, due to receive a stem cell transplant. Specimen: PBMCs, collected before TCRalphabeta/CD19-depleted stem cell transplant. The CDR3 sequence is CASSPGLAGSIGELFF. The CDR3 DNA reads as TGTGCCAGCAGCCCGGGACTAGCGGGAAGTATCGGGGAGCTGTTTTTT.